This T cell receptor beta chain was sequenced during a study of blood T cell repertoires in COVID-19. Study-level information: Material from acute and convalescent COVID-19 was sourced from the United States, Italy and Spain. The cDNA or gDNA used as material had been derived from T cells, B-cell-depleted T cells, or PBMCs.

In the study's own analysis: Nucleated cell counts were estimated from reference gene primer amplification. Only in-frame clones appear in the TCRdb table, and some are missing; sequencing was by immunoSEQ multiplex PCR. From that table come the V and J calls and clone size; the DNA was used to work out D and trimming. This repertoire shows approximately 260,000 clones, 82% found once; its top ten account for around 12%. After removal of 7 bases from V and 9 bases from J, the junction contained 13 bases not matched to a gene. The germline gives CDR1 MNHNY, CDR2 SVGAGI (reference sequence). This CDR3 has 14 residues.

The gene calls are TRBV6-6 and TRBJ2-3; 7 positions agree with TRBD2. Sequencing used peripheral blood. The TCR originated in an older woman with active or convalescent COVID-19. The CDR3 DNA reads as TGTGCCAGCACTACCTGGGAGGGTCGGGAAACGCAGTATTTT. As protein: CASTTWEGRETQYF.